The sequence of this TCR beta chain was determined in a study of tumor-infiltrating lymphocytes in oesophageal squamous cell carcinoma. This clonotype has a count of ten or more. MiXCR, applied by TCRdb to the PCR reads, yields one record per CDR3 protein. This sample has about 22,000 distinct CDR3 sequences, with around 34% found just once. This CDR3 has 14 residues. Germline assignment: CDR1 MNHNS and CDR2 SASEGT. V shed 1 base and J shed 6 bases, with 13 bases lying between them. The source of this sequence is a female donor with esophageal squamous cell carcinoma. The rearrangement links TRBV6-1 to TRBJ2-7, with D perhaps matching TRBD2 (5 bases). The sequenced material came from esophageal tumor tissue. CDR3 residues: CASSEVGRLREQYF. In DNA form, the CDR3 reads TGTGCCAGCAGTGAAGTGGGGAGACTGCGCGAGCAGTACTTC.